Below are 14 T cell receptor beta chains sequenced from a single sample in a study of identical twins. TCRdb redid the calling of the 5' RACE reads with MiXCR, one entry per CDR3 protein. This sample carries 550,000 to 800,000 distinct CDR3 sequences, less than 9% of them seen once, and the ten largest clones take 1.6%. A further study also used this sample, focusing on yellow fever vaccine responses in identical twins.

Input material: PBMCs. These receptors were taken from a woman aged 18-35 years in good health.

This clonotype was seen more than once but under ten times. The J gene is TRBJ2-7, the V gene TRBV29-1; 9 bases map to TRBD2. Germline loops: CDR1 SQVTM, CDR2 ANQGSEA. The length of the CDR3 is 13 residues. Germline trimming cut 1 base from V and 6 bases from J; bases unmatched to any gene: 4. In DNA, the CDR3 is TGCAGCGTTGAAGTCCCGGGACTAGCCGAGCAGTACTTC. Amino acids: CSVEVPGLAEQYF.

In this sample, this clonotype turned up many times. This chain uses TRBV28 with TRBJ2-1; D possibly uses TRBD1 or TRBD2 (5 bases each). V lost 10 bases and J 5 bases, leaving 15 bases between the germline ends. The CDR3 contains 13 residues. Germline-derived CDR1 and CDR2 are MDHEN and SYDVKM. The CDR3 DNA follows: TGTGCCACCAGGGCGACTACTCACAATGAGCAGTTCTTC. Its translation is CATRATTHNEQFF.

This clonotype was counted at least ten times. The chain's CDR3 is CSVEGWRERGVADTQYF. The CDR3 region has the DNA TGCAGCGTTGAAGGGTGGCGGGAGAGGGGCGTGGCAGATACGCAGTATTTT. This chain links TRBV29-1 with TRBJ2-3; 7 bases agree with TRBD2. Germline CDR1 and CDR2: SQVTM and ANQGSEA. The CDR3 has 17 amino acids. Unmatched junction bases numbered 14, after V lost 1 base and J lost 4 bases.

In this sample, this clonotype turned up many times. CDR3 sequence reads: CASSLGTQTTDTQYF. The CDR3 nucleotides read TGCGCCAGCAGCTTAGGGACTCAAACCACAGATACGCAGTATTTT. This rearrangement joins TRBV5-1 to TRBJ2-3; D may be TRBD2 (6 bases). Germline values: CDR1 SGHRS, CDR2 YFSETQ. V shed 2 bases and J shed 2 bases, with 12 bases lying between them. This CDR3 spans 15 amino acids.

Only a few counts were recorded for this clonotype. The CDR3 DNA is TGTGCCAGCAGCCTTAGCGGGGGAACCCTCTACAATGAGCAGTTCTTC. Its protein product is CASSLSGGTLYNEQFF. The chain recombines TRBV7-2 with TRBJ2-1; the match to TRBD2 covers 9 bases. In germline, CDR1 is SGHTA, CDR2 FQGNSA. The J segment lost 3 bases and the V segment lost 5 bases, leaving 8 bases of the junction unmatched. The CDR3 has 16 amino acids.

This chain links TRBV10-3 with TRBJ2-3; D perhaps matches TRBD1 (6 bases). Germline assignment: CDR1 ENHRY and CDR2 SYGVKD. Trimming removed 6 bases at V and 0 bases at J, with 16 bases between. The CDR3 is 16 amino acids. The CDR3 DNA reads as TGTGCCATCAGGCCGACACAGGGCTCTAGCACAGATACGCAGTATTTT. This encodes CAIRPTQGSSTDTQYF.

This clonotype was seen at least ten times. The CDR3 DNA sequence: TGTGCCAGCAGTAGTCAGGGAGGGACCGGGGAGCTGTTTTTT. As protein: CASSSQGGTGELFF. The rearrangement uses TRBV6-1 and TRBJ2-2; TRBD2 matches at 7 bases. After removal of 5 bases from V and 5 bases from J, the junction contained 5 bases not matched to a gene. There are 14 residues in the CDR3. Germline V CDR1 and CDR2: MNHNS, SASEGT.

This clonotype came up a few times. V is TRBV28 and J is TRBJ2-1, with TRBD1 matching 8 bases. The CDR3 extends over 17 amino acids. The V and J ends lost 4 bases and 4 bases, in that order; junction bases with no gene match: 12. Germline-derived CDR1 and CDR2 are MDHEN and SYDVKM. This CDR3 reads CASSSRVVDRAYNEQFF. The CDR3 DNA follows: TGTGCCAGCAGTTCTAGGGTAGTGGACAGGGCTTACAATGAGCAGTTCTTC.

The table lists this clonotype with a few counts. The chain recombines TRBV7-8 with TRBJ1-2; unclear D gene. V dropped 1 base and J dropped 0 bases, with 12 bases sitting between them. The CDR3 sequence is 16 residues long. Germline V gene data show CDR1 as SGHVS and CDR2 as FQNEAQ. Here the CDR3 reads CASSLGFSKPNYGYTF. In nucleotides, the CDR3 is TGTGCCAGCAGCTTAGGCTTTTCAAAACCTAACTATGGCTACACCTTC. Filled out from reference TRBV7-8 and TRBJ1-2, the complete variable domain reads GAGVSQSPRYKVAKRGQDVALRCDPISGHVSLFWYQQALGQGPEFLTYFQNEAQLDKSGLPSDRFFAERPEGSVSTLKIQRTQQEDSAVYLCASSLGFSKPNYGYTFGSGTRLTVV.

In its sample, this clonotype was seen many times. The chain is built from TRBV13 and TRBJ2-2; 8 bases fit TRBD2. The trim removed 8 bases at V and 4 bases at J, leaving 6 bases unmatched. This CDR3 is 14 amino acids long. Germline values: CDR1 PRHDT, CDR2 FYEKMQ (reference sequence). CDR3 sequence (DNA): TGTGCCAGCCAGGGCGGGAGGAGCACCGGGGAGCTGTTTTTT. This gives the protein CASQGGRSTGELFF.

V and J are TRBV20-1 and TRBJ2-1; no reliable D call. V was shortened by 4 bases and J by 0 bases, with 13 bases between the two germline ends. CDR1 is DFQATT and CDR2 is SNEGSKA in the germline V gene (reference sequence). The CDR3 runs to 15 residues. The CDR3 loop is CSATDPKGSYNEQFF. The CDR3 DNA reads as TGCAGTGCTACTGACCCCAAGGGCTCCTACAATGAGCAGTTCTTC.

The chain recombines TRBV20-1 with TRBJ1-4, with 9 bases matching TRBD1. The V and J ends lost 0 bases and 3 bases, in that order; junction bases with no gene match: 2. Germline V gives CDR1 DFQATT, CDR2 SNEGSKA (reference sequence). The CDR3 has 15 amino acids. This CDR3 is CSARETGGANEKLFF. Here the CDR3 DNA reads TGCAGTGCTAGAGAGACAGGGGGAGCTAATGAAAAACTGTTTTTT.

This clonotype was found a few times. The rearrangement links TRBV19 to TRBJ2-5; the D gene is possibly TRBD2 (6 bases). The CDR3 consists of 13 residues. Germline V gene sequence: CDR1 LNHDA, CDR2 SQIVND (reference sequence). Trimming removed 5 bases from V and 5 bases from J, with 12 bases in between. This chain's CDR3 is CASSGGARETQYF. The CDR3 nucleotides read TGTGCCAGTAGTGGCGGGGCCAGGGAGACCCAGTACTTC.

This clonotype was counted at least ten times. V is TRBV7-9 and J is TRBJ2-1; 13 bases agree with TRBD2. This CDR3 is built from 16 residues. J gave up 3 bases and V 4 bases, and 3 bases lay outside the gene matches. CDR1 SEHNR and CDR2 FQNEAQ come from the germline V gene (reference sequence). The CDR3 DNA reads as TGTGCCAGCAGCTCTCGGACTAGCGGGGGCTACAATGAGCAGTTCTTC. This translates into CASSSRTSGGYNEQFF.